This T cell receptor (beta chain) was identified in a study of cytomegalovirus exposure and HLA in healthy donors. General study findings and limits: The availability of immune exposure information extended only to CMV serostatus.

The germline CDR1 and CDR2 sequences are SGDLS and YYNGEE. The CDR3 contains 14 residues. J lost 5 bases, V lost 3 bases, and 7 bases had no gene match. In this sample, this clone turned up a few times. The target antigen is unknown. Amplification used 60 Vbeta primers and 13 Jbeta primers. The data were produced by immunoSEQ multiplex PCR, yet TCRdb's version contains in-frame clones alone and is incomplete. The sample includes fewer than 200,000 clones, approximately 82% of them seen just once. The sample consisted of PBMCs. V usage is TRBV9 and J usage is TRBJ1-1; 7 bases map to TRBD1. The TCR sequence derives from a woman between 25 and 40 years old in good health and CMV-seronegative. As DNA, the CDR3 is TGTGCCAGCAGCGGGCTACAGGGGAGAACTGAAGCTTTCTTT. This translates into CASSGLQGRTEAFF.